A single T cell receptor beta chain is shown here with its context. The antigen remains unidentified. It differs at one base from a far larger clone, so likely a read error. The data derive from a study of shared clonotypes between healthy human individuals. Study conclusions and caveats: The expectation was that sequencing depth would affect clonotype sharing among donors. Enrolling few donors narrowed the genetic and exposure-history diversity that was represented. Only blood samples were collected, and tissue repertoires likely differ.

Repertoires were generated with immunoSEQ multiplex PCR, while TCRdb's copy carries only in-frame clones and drops some. Among hundreds of thousands of clones listed, approximately 77% were seen once. The receptor comes from a woman between 35 and 50 years old in good health. Some clones in this sample may be carry-over from other donors' samples. The sequenced sample was PBMCs.

Here the CDR3 reads CASRLGLAGVNGQYF. CDR3 DNA: TGTGCCAGCAGATTGGGACTAGCGGGAGTAAACGGGCAGTACTTC. The chain combines TRBV28 with TRBJ2-7; TRBD2 agrees at 14 bases. Germline CDR1 and CDR2: MDHEN and SYDVKM. The length of the CDR3 is 15 residues. Trimming took 6 bases from V and 9 from J; bases not matched to a gene: 10.